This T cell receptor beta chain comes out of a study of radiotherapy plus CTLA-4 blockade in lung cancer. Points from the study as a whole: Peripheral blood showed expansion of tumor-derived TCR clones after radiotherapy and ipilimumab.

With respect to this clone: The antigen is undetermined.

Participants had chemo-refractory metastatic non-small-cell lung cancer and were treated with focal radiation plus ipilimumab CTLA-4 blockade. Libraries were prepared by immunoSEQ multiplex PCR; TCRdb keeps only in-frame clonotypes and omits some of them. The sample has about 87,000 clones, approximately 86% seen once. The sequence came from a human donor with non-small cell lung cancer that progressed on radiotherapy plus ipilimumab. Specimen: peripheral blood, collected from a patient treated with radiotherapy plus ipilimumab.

The CDR3 spells CASSQDGTGGWEKLFF. In nucleotides, the CDR3 is TGTGCCAGCAGCCAAGATGGGACAGGGGGTTGGGAAAAACTGTTTTTT. The genes are TRBV4-2 and TRBJ1-4; 11 bases are shared with TRBD1. Unmatched junction bases numbered 5, after V lost 0 bases and J lost 8 bases. Per the germline V gene, CDR1 is LGHNA and CDR2 is YNFKEQ. This CDR3 is built from 16 residues.